This T cell receptor beta chain appears in the sequencing data of a study of chemoradiotherapy in HPV16-positive cancers. Study as a whole: A couple of HPV16-positive patients' cells yielded candidate HPV-specific clones and common motifs. Study results and limitations: Non-HPV-specific T cells did not expand in tumors during treatment, whereas candidate HPV-specific clones and E7-related motifs did. For HPV16-positive patients, expanding HPV-responsive T cells associated with longer recurrence-free survival.

The CDR3 runs 17 residues. Germline CDR1 is MDHEN and CDR2 is SYDVKM. Trimming cost V 4 bases and J 0 bases, with 15 bases left between them. The count of this clone is one. Its target is unknown. Using immunoSEQ multiplex PCR, the repertoire was profiled, and TCRdb retains in-frame clones only, with some absent. The sample contains 17,000 or so clones, roughly nine tenths of which appear only once. Samples were taken several times over chemoradiotherapy. This specimen consisted of blood, obtained from a patient who underwent chemoradiotherapy. The source of this sequence is a human donor with HPV-associated anogenital cancer. The chain uses TRBV28 and TRBJ1-4; D is undetermined. This CDR3 is CASSSWTVGATNEKLFF. The CDR3 region has the DNA TGTGCCAGCAGTTCTTGGACGGTGGGCGCAACTAATGAAAAACTGTTTTTT.